Detailed here is one TCR beta chain. The source of the sample is a study of T cell changes during pregnancy in multiple sclerosis. The CDR3 has 15 amino acids. V was trimmed by 4 bases and J by 0 bases, leaving 11 bases between them. From germline, CDR1 is LGHNA and CDR2 YSLEER. Using immunoSEQ multiplex PCR, the repertoire was profiled, and TCRdb retains in-frame clones only, with some absent. The sample lists 50,000 to 65,000 clones, around 93% occurring once. V is TRBV4-3 and J is TRBJ2-3; D is unclear. The TCR comes from a female donor with multiple sclerosis, enrolled in a pregnancy study. The sequenced sample was CD8+ T cells from peripheral blood mononuclear cells, obtained in the second trimester of pregnancy. The CDR3, as DNA: TGCGCCAGCAGCCTCAACCACAGAAGCACAGATACGCAGTATTTT. Protein: CASSLNHRSTDTQYF.